Each of the 11 T cell receptor beta chains below was sequenced from the same sample in a study of CD8+CD57+ T cells in acquired aplastic anemia (dated by TCRdb to 2016 to 2018). Expansion of CD8+CD57+ cells had been shown by flow cytometry in the patients chosen for sequencing. The sequencer was an Illumina HiSeq 2000. Genomic DNA was used as template for profiling of TCR beta VDJ combinations and CDR3 sequences. TCRdb trimmed public reads at Q25 via fastp, called clones via MiXCR and kept in-frame beta chains. Merged by CDR3 protein, the rows form single entries marked with the most common genes and DNA. The table for this sample lists around 200,000 distinct CDR3 sequences; 48% of them were counted only once. The ten top clones hold over 10% of the sample. Sequences were obtained from sorted CD4+, CD8+, or CD8+CD57+ T cells (not recorded which) from PBMCs. The origin of the receptors is a human donor with aplastic anemia.

The CDR3 reads CASTDSGGGMNTEAFF. The CDR3 bases are TGTGCCAGCACCGACTCAGGAGGGGGAATGAACACTGAAGCTTTCTTT. The chain employs TRBV7-9 and TRBJ1-1, with D possibly being TRBD1 (6 bases). Trimming left V 7 bases short and J 0 bases short, with 18 bases between. The CDR3 has 16 residues. Germline loops: CDR1 SEHNR, CDR2 FQNEAQ (reference sequence).

As for this clonotype: The junction and the germline gene differ at one end; a read error may be behind it. This rearrangement joins TRBV20-1 to TRBJ1-6; D is perhaps TRBD1 (5 bases). From germline, CDR1 is DFQATT and CDR2 SNEGSKA (reference sequence). The CDR3 has 15 amino acids. Here the CDR3 DNA reads TGCAGTGCTAGTCCCAGGGTAGTGTTTGATTCACCCTTCCACTTT. Protein product: CSASPRVVFDSPFHF.

The V and J genes are TRBV10-3 and TRBJ1-1; D unclear. Germline values: CDR1 ENHRY, CDR2 SYGVKD. V was cut by 4 bases and J by 5 bases, with 11 bases left in between. This CDR3 comprises 13 residues. CDR3 amino acids: CAISGQVETEAFF. CDR3 sequence (DNA): TGTGCCATCAGTGGGCAGGTCGAGACTGAAGCTTTCTTT.

This clonotype was detected a few times. The chain links TRBV7-8 to TRBJ1-1; 7 bases line up with TRBD1. Losses at the gene ends were 7 bases for V and 3 bases for J; bases not matched to a gene: 5. Germline V gene sequence: CDR1 SGHVS, CDR2 FQNEAQ. The CDR3 sequence is 13 residues long. CDR3 coding DNA: TGTGCCAGCAACGGGGGACAGCACACTGAAGCTTTCTTT. Translating gives CASNGGQHTEAFF. The full variable domain, rest sourced from reference TRBV7-8 and TRBJ1-1, is GAGVSQSPRYKVAKRGQDVALRCDPISGHVSLFWYQQALGQGPEFLTYFQNEAQLDKSGLPSDRFFAERPEGSVSTLKIQRTQQEDSAVYLCASNGGQHTEAFFGQGTRLTVV.

This clonotype was picked up a small number of times. The V call is TRBV29-1, the J call TRBJ2-2, with 9 nucleotides matching TRBD2. Germline trimming cut 6 bases from V and 6 bases from J; bases unmatched to any gene: 5. CDR3 length: 13 residues. Germline-derived CDR1 and CDR2 are SQVTM and ANQGSEA. As DNA, the CDR3 is TGCAGCGTCAAGGGACTAGCCTCCGGGGAGCTGTTTTTT. Its translation: CSVKGLASGELFF.

This clonotype was seen ten or more times. V usage is TRBV5-1 and J usage is TRBJ2-3; D possibly matches TRBD1 or TRBD2 (5 bases each). This CDR3 comprises 13 residues. V was cut by 4 bases and J by 2 bases, with 8 bases left in between. Germline lookup yields CDR1 SGHRS and CDR2 YFSETQ. The CDR3 sequence: CASSEGLTDTQYF. The CDR3 DNA reads as TGCGCCAGCAGCGAGGGGCTCACAGATACGCAGTATTTT.

The gene calls are TRBV10-3 and TRBJ2-1, with D tentatively TRBD2 (5 bases). Deletions cut 2 bases from V and 5 bases from J, with 13 bases between. The CDR3 sequence is 15 residues long. The germline V gene has CDR1 ENHRY and CDR2 SYGVKD. CDR3 sequence reads: CAISEDRRADNEQFF. The CDR3 bases are TGTGCCATCAGTGAGGACCGGCGGGCTGACAATGAGCAGTTCTTC.

The rearrangement joins TRBV25-1 to TRBJ2-2, with no clear D. The CDR3 runs to 12 residues. CDR1 and CDR2 from the germline V gene are MGHDK and SYGVNS. The V end was cut by 6 bases, the J end by 3 bases, with 5 bases between. CDR3 protein: CASRDDTGELFF. CDR3 coding DNA: TGTGCCAGCAGGGACGACACCGGGGAGCTGTTTTTT.

DNA for the CDR3: TGTGCCAGCAGTTTTAGGCAGGGGGGTATTTACGAGCAGTACTTC. Translation: CASSFRQGGIYEQYF. The chain uses TRBV3-1 and TRBJ2-7; D might be TRBD1 (7 bases). V was clipped by 6 bases and J by 4 bases, with 19 bases between them. The CDR3 is 15 amino acids. Germline CDR1 LGHDT, CDR2 YNNKEL (reference sequence).

This clonotype was seen many times. The V and J genes are TRBV29-1 and TRBJ2-1; possibly TRBD2 for D (6 bases). Trimming shortened V by 3 bases and J by 6 bases, and 18 bases separated the two germline ends. Germline CDR1 reads SQVTM; CDR2 reads ANQGSEA. The CDR3 sequence is 15 residues long. The CDR3 is CSVDLRGTVPNEQFF. The CDR3 DNA is TGCAGCGTTGACCTACGAGGGACTGTCCCCAATGAGCAGTTCTTC.

CDR3 DNA sequence: TGCGCCAGCAGCTTGGATAGGGGCATTGAAGCTTTCTTT. It yields the protein CASSLDRGIEAFF. J is TRBJ1-1 and V is TRBV5-1; a possible D gene is TRBD1 (5 bases). Germline V CDR1 and CDR2: SGHRS, YFSETQ. The CDR3 has 13 residues. The V end was cut by 0 bases, the J end by 7 bases, with 10 bases between.